This entry describes one TCR beta chain. Trimming shortened V by 0 bases and J by 7 bases, and 13 bases separated the two germline ends. Per germline, CDR1 LGHNA and CDR2 YSLEER. This CDR3 has 15 residues. The data belong to a study of blood T cell repertoires in COVID-19. For the study at large: Sites in the United States, Italy and Spain provided acute and convalescent COVID-19 samples. The analysed material was cDNA or gDNA that came from T cells, B-cell-depleted T cells, or PBMCs.

Original processing notes: Estimated nucleated cell counts came from reference gene primer amplification. Sequencing used immunoSEQ multiplex PCR; TCRdb keeps in-frame clones, though not all of them. V and J calls and clone size are given by that table; D and trimming were obtained from the DNA. Of about 480,000 clones in the sample, around 87% are singletons; the top ten hold 1.8%. The genes are TRBV4-3 and TRBJ2-1; D possibly corresponds to TRBD2 (6 bases). The receptor was isolated from a woman aged 40 to 50 who had recovered from COVID-19. Sequencing was done on a sample of PBMCs or T cells enriched from blood (not recorded which). The chain's CDR3 is CASSQEGGMLNEQFF. DNA of the CDR3: TGCGCCAGCAGCCAAGAGGGCGGGATGTTAAATGAGCAGTTCTTC.